A single T cell receptor beta chain is shown here with its context. The sample contains more than one DNA sequence encoding this CDR3. This sample is drawn from a study of shared clonotypes between healthy human individuals. Study summary: Per-donor plates numbered three CD4 naive, three CD4 memory, two CD8 naive and one CD8 memory.

Sequencing was performed with immunoSEQ multiplex PCR; in TCRdb, only in-frame clones are kept and a portion is missing. The sample holds almost 750,000 clones, approximately 77% seen once. CDR1 SGHRS and CDR2 YFSETQ come from the germline V gene. The ends lost 4 bases at V and 4 bases at J; junction bases unmatched: 5. CDR3 length: 15 residues. The sequence derives from a woman in her 30s in good health. The sequenced material came from memory CD4+ T cells sorted from blood. Specified subset: CD45RA-negative fraction. The chain combines TRBV5-1 with TRBJ2-1, with 10 bases fitting TRBD2. CDR3 region: CASSRSSGGYNEQFF. For the CDR3, the DNA is TGCGCCAGCAGCCGATCTAGCGGGGGTTACAATGAGCAGTTCTTC.